In its sample, the clone carrying this TCR beta chain ranks as medium-sized. Its antigen remains unidentified. The source of the sample is a study of spatial heterogeneity in lung cancer. Background on the study: Each distinct TCR and UMI combination averaged more than ten appearances in raw reads. Study outcomes and limitations: Resection blood, more than follow-up blood, showed ubiquitous expanded tumor TCRs.

Trimming removed 1 base from V and 5 bases from J, with 11 bases in between. The CDR3 extends over 14 amino acids. Specified time point: sample taken at primary tumor resection. Unsorted tumor, nontumor lung tissue or cryopreserved PBMC supplied the whole RNA. The donors, 60 to 80 patients with untreated early-stage non-small cell lung cancer, provided the samples. TCRdb processed the 5' RACE reads anew with MiXCR; each CDR3 protein has one entry. The data contain over 3,500 distinct CDR3 sequences, about 16% of them singletons. This sequence was found in a male donor with early-stage non-small cell lung cancer. This rearrangement joins TRBV12-3 or TRBV12-4 to TRBJ1-1, with no clear D. The sequencing here drew on PBMCs, taken at surgery. The CDR3 here is CASSLVGDGTEAFF. Here the CDR3 DNA reads TGTGCCAGCAGTTTAGTGGGCGATGGTACTGAAGCTTTCTTT.